This note documents a single TCR beta chain sequence. In germline, CDR1 is SGHRS, CDR2 YFSETQ. This CDR3 has 17 amino acids. V dropped 4 bases and J dropped 2; count of bases not matched to a gene: 11. How the authors handled the data: Cell counts per sample came from amplifying reference gene primers. Assay: immunoSEQ multiplex PCR; the TCRdb copy retains only in-frame clones and omits some. That table supplies the V and J calls and clone size; D and trimming were determined from the DNA. The table has tens of thousands of clones, roughly 90% seen once. This record comes from a study of blood T cell repertoires in COVID-19. Study context: Samples taken during acute and convalescent COVID-19 were collected in the United States, Italy and Spain. PBMCs, B-cell-depleted T cells, or T cells were the source of the cDNA or gDNA that made up the material.

The V call is TRBV5-1, the J call TRBJ2-3; 9 bases line up with TRBD1. The sequenced sample consisted of peripheral blood. The receptor's source is a human donor in a cohort sampled during active COVID-19. CDR3 amino acids: CASSLPRDRENTDTQYF. The DNA for the CDR3 is TGCGCCAGCAGCCTTCCTCGGGACAGGGAGAACACAGATACGCAGTATTTT. Looking up the rest from reference TRBV5-1 and TRBJ2-3 gives the full variable domain: KAGVTQTPRYLIKTRGQQVTLSCSPISGHRSVSWYQQTPGQGLQFLFEYFSETQRNKGNFPGRFSGRQFSNSRSEMNVSTLELGDSALYLCASSLPRDRENTDTQYFGPGTRLTVL.